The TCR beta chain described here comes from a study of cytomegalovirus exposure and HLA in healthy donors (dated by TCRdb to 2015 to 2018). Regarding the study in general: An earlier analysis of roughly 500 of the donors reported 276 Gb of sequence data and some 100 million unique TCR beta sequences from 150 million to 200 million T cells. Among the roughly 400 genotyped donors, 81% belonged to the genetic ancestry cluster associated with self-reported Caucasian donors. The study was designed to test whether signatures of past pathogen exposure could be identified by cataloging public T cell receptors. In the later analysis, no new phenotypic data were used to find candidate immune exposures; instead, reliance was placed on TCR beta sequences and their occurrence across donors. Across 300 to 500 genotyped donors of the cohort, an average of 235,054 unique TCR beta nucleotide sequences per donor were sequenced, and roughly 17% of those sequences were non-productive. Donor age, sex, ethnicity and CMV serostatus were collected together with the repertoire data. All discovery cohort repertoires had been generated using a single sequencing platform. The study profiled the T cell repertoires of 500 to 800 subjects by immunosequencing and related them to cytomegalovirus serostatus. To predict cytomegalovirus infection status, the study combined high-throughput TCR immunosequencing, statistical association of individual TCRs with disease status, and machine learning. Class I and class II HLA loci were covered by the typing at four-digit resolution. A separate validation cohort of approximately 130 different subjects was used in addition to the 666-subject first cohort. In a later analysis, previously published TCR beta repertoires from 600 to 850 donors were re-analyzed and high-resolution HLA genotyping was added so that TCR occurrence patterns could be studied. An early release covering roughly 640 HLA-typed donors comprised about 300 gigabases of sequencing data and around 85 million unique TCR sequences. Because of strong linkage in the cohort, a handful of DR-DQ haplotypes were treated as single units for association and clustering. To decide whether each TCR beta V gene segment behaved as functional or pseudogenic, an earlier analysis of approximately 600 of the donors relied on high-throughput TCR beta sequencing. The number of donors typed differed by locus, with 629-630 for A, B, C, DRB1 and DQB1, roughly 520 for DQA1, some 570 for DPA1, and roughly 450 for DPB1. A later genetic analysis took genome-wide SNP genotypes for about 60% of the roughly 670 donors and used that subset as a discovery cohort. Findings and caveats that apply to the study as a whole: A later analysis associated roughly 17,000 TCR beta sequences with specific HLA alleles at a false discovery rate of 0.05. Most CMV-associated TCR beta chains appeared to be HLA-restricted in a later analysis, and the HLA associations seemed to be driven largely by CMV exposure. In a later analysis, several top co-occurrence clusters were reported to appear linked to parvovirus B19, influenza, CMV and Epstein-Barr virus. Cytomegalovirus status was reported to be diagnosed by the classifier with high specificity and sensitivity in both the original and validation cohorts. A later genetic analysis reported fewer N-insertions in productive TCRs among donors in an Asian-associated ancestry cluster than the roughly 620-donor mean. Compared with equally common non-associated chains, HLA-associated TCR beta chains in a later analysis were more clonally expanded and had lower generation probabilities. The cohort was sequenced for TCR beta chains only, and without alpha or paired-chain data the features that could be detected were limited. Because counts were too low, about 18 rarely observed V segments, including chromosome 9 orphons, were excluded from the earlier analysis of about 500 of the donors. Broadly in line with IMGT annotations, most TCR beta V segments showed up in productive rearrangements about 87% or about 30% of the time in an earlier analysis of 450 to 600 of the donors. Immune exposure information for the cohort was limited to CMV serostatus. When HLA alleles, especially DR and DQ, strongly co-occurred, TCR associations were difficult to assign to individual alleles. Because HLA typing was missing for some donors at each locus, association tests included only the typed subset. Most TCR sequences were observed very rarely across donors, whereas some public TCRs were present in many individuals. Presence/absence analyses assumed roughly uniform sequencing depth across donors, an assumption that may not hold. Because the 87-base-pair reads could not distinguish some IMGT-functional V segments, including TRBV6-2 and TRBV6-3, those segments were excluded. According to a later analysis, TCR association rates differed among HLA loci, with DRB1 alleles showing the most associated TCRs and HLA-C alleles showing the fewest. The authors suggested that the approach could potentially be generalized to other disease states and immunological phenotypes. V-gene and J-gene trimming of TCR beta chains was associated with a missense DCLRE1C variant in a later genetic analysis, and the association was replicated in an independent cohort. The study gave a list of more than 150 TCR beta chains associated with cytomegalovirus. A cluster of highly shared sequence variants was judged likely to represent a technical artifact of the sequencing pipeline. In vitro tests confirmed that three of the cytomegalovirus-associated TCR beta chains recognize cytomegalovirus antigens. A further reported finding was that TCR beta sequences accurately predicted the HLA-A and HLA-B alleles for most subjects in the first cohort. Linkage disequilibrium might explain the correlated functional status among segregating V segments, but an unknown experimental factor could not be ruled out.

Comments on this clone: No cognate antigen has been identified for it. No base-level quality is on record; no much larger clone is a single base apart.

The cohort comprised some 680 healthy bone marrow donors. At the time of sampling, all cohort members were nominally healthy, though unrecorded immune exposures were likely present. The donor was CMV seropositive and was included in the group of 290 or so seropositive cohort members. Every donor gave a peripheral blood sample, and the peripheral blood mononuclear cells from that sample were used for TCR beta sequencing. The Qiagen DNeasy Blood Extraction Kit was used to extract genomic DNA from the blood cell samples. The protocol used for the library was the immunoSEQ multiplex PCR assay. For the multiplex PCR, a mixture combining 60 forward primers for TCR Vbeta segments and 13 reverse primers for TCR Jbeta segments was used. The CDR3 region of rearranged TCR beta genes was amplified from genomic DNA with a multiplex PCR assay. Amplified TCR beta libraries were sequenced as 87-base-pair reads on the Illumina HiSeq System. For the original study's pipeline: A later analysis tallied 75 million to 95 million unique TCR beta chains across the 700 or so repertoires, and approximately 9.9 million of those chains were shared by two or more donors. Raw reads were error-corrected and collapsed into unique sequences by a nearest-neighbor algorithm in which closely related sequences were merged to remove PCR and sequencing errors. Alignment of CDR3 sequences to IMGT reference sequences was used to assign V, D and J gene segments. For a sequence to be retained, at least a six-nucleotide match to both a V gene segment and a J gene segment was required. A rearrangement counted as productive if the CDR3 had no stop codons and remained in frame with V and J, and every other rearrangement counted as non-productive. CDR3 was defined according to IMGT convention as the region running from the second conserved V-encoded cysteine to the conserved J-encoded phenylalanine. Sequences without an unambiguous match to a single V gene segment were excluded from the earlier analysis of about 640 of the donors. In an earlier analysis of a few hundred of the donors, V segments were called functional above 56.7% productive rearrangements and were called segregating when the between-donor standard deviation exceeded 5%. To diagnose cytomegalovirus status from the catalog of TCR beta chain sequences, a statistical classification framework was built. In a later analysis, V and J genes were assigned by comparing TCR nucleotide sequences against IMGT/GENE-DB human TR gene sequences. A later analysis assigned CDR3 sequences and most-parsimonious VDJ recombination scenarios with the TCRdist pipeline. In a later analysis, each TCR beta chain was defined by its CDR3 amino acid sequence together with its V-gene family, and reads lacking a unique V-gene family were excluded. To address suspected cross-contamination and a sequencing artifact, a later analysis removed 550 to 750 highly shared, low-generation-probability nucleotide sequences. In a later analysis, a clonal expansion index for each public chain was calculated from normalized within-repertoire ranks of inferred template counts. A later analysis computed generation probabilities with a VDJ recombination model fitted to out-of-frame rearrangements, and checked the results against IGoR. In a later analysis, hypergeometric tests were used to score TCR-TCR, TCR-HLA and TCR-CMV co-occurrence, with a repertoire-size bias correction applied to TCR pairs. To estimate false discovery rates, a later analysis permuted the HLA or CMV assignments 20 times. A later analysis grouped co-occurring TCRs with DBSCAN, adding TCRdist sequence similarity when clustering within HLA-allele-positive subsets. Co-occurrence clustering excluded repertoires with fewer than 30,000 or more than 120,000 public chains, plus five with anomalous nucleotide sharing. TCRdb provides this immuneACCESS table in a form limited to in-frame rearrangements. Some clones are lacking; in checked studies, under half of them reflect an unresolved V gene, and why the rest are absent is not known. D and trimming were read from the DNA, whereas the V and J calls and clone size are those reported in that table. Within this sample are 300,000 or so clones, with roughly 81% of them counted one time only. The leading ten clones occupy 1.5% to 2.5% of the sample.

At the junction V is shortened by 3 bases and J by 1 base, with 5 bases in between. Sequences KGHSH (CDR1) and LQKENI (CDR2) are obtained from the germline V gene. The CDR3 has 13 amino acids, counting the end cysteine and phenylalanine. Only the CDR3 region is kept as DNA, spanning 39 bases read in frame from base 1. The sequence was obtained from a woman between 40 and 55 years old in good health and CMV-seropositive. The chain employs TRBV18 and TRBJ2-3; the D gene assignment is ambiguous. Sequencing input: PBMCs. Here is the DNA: TGTGCCAGCTCACCCGGTCGCACAGATACGCAGTATTTT. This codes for CASSPGRTDTQYF.